These 13 T cell receptor beta chains came from one sample sequenced in a study of glioma-infiltrating T cells after dendritic cell vaccination (dated by TCRdb to about 2016). The method behind the library was the immunoSEQ multiplex PCR assay. The immuneACCESS repertoire file appears here via TCRdb, limited to in-frame rearrangements. These files lack a portion of the clones; in checked studies, under half of the deficit traces to unresolved V genes, and the cause of the others is not known. The sample table lists 100,000 to 120,000 clones, 90% of them with a count of one. The ten largest account for more than 2.5% of the sample. The time point label on this specimen signifies: after dendritic cell vaccination, including at tumor progression/relapse. This specimen consisted of blood, obtained after dendritic cell vaccination. All receptors come from a human donor with glioblastoma.

The chain links TRBV9 to TRBJ2-3; D possibly corresponds to TRBD1 (5 bases). The length of the CDR3 is 14 residues. In germline, CDR1 is SGDLS, CDR2 YYNGEE. V lost 4 bases, J lost 2 bases, and 11 bases lay in between. The CDR3 loop is CASSPDTHTDTQYF. CDR3 in DNA: TGTGCCAGCAGCCCGGACACACACACAGATACGCAGTATTTT.

V and J are TRBV2 and TRBJ2-1; 9 bases match TRBD2. The V gene end was trimmed by 6 bases and the J gene end by 1 base; junction bases not matched to a gene: 7. CDR1 is SNHLY, CDR2 FYNNEI, per germline. The CDR3 consists of 16 residues. CDR3 residues: CASRVGLAKSYNEQFF. In DNA, the CDR3 is TGTGCCAGCAGAGTCGGACTAGCGAAATCCTACAATGAGCAGTTCTTC.

The chain uses TRBV13 and TRBJ1-2; 8 bases map to TRBD1. Looked up from germline, CDR1 is PRHDT and CDR2 is FYEKMQ (reference sequence). The CDR3 sequence is 14 residues long. Trimming removed 4 bases from V and 2 bases from J; junction bases left unmatched: 3. The CDR3 DNA sequence: TGTGCCAGCAGCTCTCAGGGGGCGAACTATGGCTACACCTTC. Protein sequence: CASSSQGANYGYTF. The full variable domain, completed using reference TRBV13 and TRBJ1-2, is AAGVIQSPRHLIKEKRETATLKCYPIPRHDTVYWYQQGPGQDPQFLISFYEKMQSDKGSIPDRFSAQQFSDYHSELNMSSLELGDSALYFCASSSQGANYGYTFGSGTRLTVV.

The chain has TRBV12-5 and TRBJ1-1; D ambiguous. Trimming shortened V by 3 bases and J by 0 bases, and 5 bases separated the two germline ends. The germline V gene encodes CDR1 LGHNT and CDR2 FRNRAP. The CDR3 contains 13 residues. CDR3 sequence: CASGLSMNTEAFF. CDR3 DNA: TGTGCTAGTGGTTTATCCATGAACACTGAAGCTTTCTTT.

The chain employs TRBV5-8 and TRBJ1-2; 7 bases fit TRBD1. Germline assignment: CDR1 SGHTS and CDR2 YDEGEE. Germline trimming cut 4 bases from V and 12 bases from J; bases unmatched to any gene: 9. The CDR3 contains 12 residues. The CDR3 loop reads CASSEGQLNDTF. Here the CDR3 DNA reads TGTGCCAGCAGCGAGGGACAGCTTAATGACACCTTC.

CDR3 residues: CASMRTVLNTEAFF. As DNA, the CDR3 is TGTGCCAGCATGAGGACAGTCCTGAACACTGAAGCTTTCTTT. V usage is TRBV28 and J usage is TRBJ1-1; a weak D match, TRBD1 (6 bases). The CDR3 loop spans 14 amino acids. Germline V gene sequence: CDR1 MDHEN, CDR2 SYDVKM. V was clipped by 7 bases and J by 0 bases, with 12 bases between them.

This clone showed up just a few times. This sequence joins TRBV25-1 and TRBJ1-2; D gene uncertain. This CDR3 region has 11 residues. V was clipped by 6 bases and J by 7 bases, with 9 bases between them. Looked up from germline, CDR1 is MGHDK and CDR2 is SYGVNS. This chain's CDR3 is CASRGGGGYTF. The CDR3 coding sequence is TGTGCCAGCAGAGGAGGAGGTGGCTACACCTTC.

The rearrangement links TRBV5-4 to TRBJ1-2; 10 nucleotides align to TRBD1. With 7 bases clipped from V and 7 bases from J, the junction kept 4 bases outside the gene matches. Germline V lookup: CDR1 SGHNT, CDR2 YYREEE (reference sequence). This CDR3 is 12 amino acids long. The CDR3 is CASSGTGVGYTF. The CDR3 bases are TGTGCCAGCTCCGGGACAGGGGTTGGCTACACCTTC.

J is TRBJ1-2 and V is TRBV18; D gene unclear. V was shortened by 0 bases and J by 5 bases, with 13 bases between the two germline ends. The CDR3 extends over 15 amino acids. The V gene's germline CDR1 is KGHSH and CDR2 LQKENI. The CDR3 loop is CASSPPNLGRYGYTF. The CDR3 DNA follows: TGTGCCAGCTCACCACCAAACCTTGGGAGGTATGGCTACACCTTC. Full variable domain (outside the CDR3, taken from reference TRBV18 and TRBJ1-2): NAGVMQNPRHLVRRRGQEARLRCSPMKGHSHVYWYRQLPEEGLKFMVYLQKENIIDESGMPKERFSAEFPKEGPSILRIQQVVRGDSAAYFCASSPPNLGRYGYTFGSGTRLTVV.

V and J are TRBV30 and TRBJ1-2; weak D call: TRBD1 (6 bases). The CDR3 has 12 amino acids. In germline, CDR1 is GTSNPN, CDR2 SVGIG (reference sequence). Trimming pared 2 bases from V and 6 bases from J, leaving 10 bases between. The chain's CDR3 is CAWSKGGHGYTF. DNA for the CDR3: TGTGCCTGGAGTAAAGGGGGACATGGCTACACCTTC.

V gene TRBV4-1 combines with J gene TRBJ1-6, with a weak D call TRBD1 (6 bases). The CDR3 is 14 residues long. The V and J ends lost 4 bases and 12 bases respectively, with 16 bases between them. Germline V gene data show CDR1 as MGHRA and CDR2 as YSYEKL. CDR3 bases: TGCGCCAGCAGCCTAGGACAGTTAAGAGGACCCCTCCACTTT. Translation: CASSLGQLRGPLHF.

The V gene is TRBV5-6, the J gene TRBJ1-5, with a weak D call TRBD1 (6 bases). V was shortened by 0 bases and J by 4 bases, with 11 bases between the two germline ends. The CDR3 runs to 15 residues. The germline V gene has CDR1 SGHDT and CDR2 YYEEEE. Written as DNA, the CDR3 is TGTGCCAGCAGCTTGGAAGGGACACTAAATCAGCCCCAGCATTTT. Translated, it gives CASSLEGTLNQPQHF.

The CDR3 protein is CASGEGPRSGANVLTF. The CDR3 DNA reads TGTGCCAGCGGGGAGGGGCCGCGTTCTGGGGCCAACGTCCTGACTTTC. V usage is TRBV2 and J usage is TRBJ2-6, with 7 bases aligning to TRBD2. Unmatched junction bases numbered 8, after V lost 8 bases and J lost 1 base. Germline assignment: CDR1 SNHLY and CDR2 FYNNEI. The CDR3 loop spans 16 amino acids.